The clone carrying this T cell receptor (beta chain) was detected many times. Its matching antigen is unknown. Recently diagnosed hyperthyroidism of less than 2 months' duration affected patients aged 18 to 65. For the diagnoses, clinical symptoms, serum thyroxine and TRAb, thyroid ultrasound and orbital computed tomography were used. Out of over 9 ml of fresh peripheral blood came the PBMCs. From germline, CDR1 is WSHSY and CDR2 SAAADI. V lost 6 bases, J lost 0 bases, and 15 bases lay in between. CDR3 length: 15 amino acids. The sample belongs to a study of T cells in Graves' hyperthyroidism and ophthalmopathy. The study's findings and limits: The blood repertoire included most of the expanded thyroid clonotypes above 0.001.

Regions amplified from RNA transcripts were the TCR beta CDR3 regions. The study used the HTBI primer set for a first-round RT-PCR of the TCR CDR3. Via MiXCR, TCRdb re-called the multiplex PCR reads, giving one row per CDR3 protein. The table includes 350,000 to 450,000 distinct CDR3 sequences, about 14% detected once. This sequence joins TRBV10-2 and TRBJ2-7, with D unclear. This receptor was obtained from a woman aged 55-70 years with Graves' hyperthyroidism. Material: blood. The CDR3, as DNA: TGCGCCAGCAGGCCGGGTCCCTTGGGCTCCTACGAGCAGTACTTC. Residues: CASRPGPLGSYEQYF.